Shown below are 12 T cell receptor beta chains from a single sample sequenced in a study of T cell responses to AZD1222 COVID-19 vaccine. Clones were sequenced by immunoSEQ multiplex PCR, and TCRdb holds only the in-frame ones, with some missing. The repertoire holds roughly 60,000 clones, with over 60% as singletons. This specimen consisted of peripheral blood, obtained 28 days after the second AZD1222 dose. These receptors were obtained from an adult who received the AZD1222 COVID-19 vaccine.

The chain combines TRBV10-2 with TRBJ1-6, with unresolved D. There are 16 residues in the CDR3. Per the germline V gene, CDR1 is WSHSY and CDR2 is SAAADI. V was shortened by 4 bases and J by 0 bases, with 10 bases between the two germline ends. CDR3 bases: TGCGCCAGCAGTGCGGGATACAGCTCCTATAATTCACCCCTCCACTTT. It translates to CASSAGYSSYNSPLHF.

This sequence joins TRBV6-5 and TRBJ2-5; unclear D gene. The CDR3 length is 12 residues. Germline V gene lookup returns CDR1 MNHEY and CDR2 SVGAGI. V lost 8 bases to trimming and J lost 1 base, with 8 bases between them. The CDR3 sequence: CASSPSQETQYF. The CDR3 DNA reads TGTGCCAGCTCCCCTAGCCAAGAGACCCAGTACTTC.

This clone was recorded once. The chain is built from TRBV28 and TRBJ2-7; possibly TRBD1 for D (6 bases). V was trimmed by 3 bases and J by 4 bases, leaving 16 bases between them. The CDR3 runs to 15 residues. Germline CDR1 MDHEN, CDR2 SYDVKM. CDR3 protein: CASSLRMGRGYEQYF. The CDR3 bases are TGTGCCAGCAGTTTGAGGATGGGCAGGGGATACGAGCAGTACTTC.

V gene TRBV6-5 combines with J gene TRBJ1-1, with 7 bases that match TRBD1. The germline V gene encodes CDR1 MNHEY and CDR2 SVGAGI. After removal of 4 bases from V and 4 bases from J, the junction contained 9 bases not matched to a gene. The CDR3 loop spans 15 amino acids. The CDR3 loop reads CASSFQGGWGTEAFF. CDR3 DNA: TGTGCCAGCAGTTTCCAGGGGGGCTGGGGCACTGAAGCTTTCTTT.

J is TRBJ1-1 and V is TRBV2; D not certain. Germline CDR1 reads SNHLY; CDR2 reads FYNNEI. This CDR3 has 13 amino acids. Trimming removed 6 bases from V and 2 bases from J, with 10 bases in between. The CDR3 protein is CASSPESNTEAFF. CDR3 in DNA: TGTGCCAGCAGCCCAGAATCAAACACTGAAGCTTTCTTT.

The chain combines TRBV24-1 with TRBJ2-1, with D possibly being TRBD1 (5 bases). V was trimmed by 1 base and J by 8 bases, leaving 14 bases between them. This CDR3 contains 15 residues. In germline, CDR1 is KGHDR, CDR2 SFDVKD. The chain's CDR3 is CATSDLGAGSDEQFF. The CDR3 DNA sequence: TGTGCCACCAGTGATTTAGGGGCAGGGTCGGATGAGCAGTTCTTC.

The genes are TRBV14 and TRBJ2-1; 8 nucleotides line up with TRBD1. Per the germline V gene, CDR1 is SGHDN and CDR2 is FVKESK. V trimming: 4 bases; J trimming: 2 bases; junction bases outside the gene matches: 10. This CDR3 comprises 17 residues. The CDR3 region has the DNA TGTGCCAGCAGCCCGTGGACAGGGTGGGAGGCCTACAATGAGCAGTTCTTC. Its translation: CASSPWTGWEAYNEQFF.

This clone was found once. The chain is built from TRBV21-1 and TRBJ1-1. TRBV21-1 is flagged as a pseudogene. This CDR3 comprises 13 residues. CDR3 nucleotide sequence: TGTGCCAGAGGCTCGGACCCACTCGACGAGACTTTCTTT. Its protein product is CARGSDPLDETFF.

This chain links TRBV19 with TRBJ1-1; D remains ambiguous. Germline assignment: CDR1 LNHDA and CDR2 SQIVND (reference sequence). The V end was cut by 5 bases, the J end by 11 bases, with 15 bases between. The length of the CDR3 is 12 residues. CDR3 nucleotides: TGTGCCAGTAGTGGCGTATTCCTGGGGGCTTTCTTT. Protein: CASSGVFLGAFF.

In DNA form, the CDR3 reads TGCGCCAGCGGGACGGGGCGAAACGGGGAGCTGTTTTTT. This sequence encodes CASGTGRNGELFF. V gene TRBV10-2 combines with J gene TRBJ2-2; D assignment may be TRBD1 or TRBD2 (5 bases each). V was pared by 8 bases and J by 7 bases, with 14 bases between. This CDR3 is built from 13 residues. From germline, CDR1 is WSHSY and CDR2 SAAADI.

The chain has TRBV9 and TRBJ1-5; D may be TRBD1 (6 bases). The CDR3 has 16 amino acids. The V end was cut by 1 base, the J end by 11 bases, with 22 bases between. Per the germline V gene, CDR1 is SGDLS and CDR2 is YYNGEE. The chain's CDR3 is CASSVSPTGTRAAQHF. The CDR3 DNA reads TGTGCCAGCAGCGTAAGCCCCACAGGGACCAGGGCGGCCCAGCATTTT.

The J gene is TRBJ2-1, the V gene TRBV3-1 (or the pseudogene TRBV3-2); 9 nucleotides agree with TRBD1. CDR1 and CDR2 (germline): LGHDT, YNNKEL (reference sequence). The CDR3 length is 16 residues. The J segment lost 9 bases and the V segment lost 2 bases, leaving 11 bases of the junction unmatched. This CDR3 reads CASSQFTGTGMGEQFF. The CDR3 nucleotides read TGTGCCAGCAGCCAATTTACCGGGACAGGGATGGGTGAGCAGTTCTTC.